A single sample gave rise to the 30 T cell receptor beta chains below, sequenced in a study of cytomegalovirus exposure and HLA in healthy donors. Amplification used 60 Vbeta primers and 13 Jbeta primers. Sequencing was performed with immunoSEQ multiplex PCR; in TCRdb, only in-frame clones are kept and a portion is missing. The sample yields 200,000 to 250,000 clones, roughly four fifths seen once. Sequencing input: PBMCs. These receptors all stem from a woman in her sixties in good health and CMV-seropositive.

J is TRBJ2-3 and V is TRBV4-2; possible D gene TRBD2, 6 bases. The CDR3 sequence is 17 residues long. Germline V lookup: CDR1 LGHNA, CDR2 YNFKEQ. V was pared by 4 bases and J by 8 bases, with 25 bases between. CDR3 amino acids: CASSLPGGTAGAVTQYF. The CDR3 DNA reads as TGTGCCAGCAGCCTCCCGGGCGGGACCGCCGGTGCAGTTACGCAGTATTTT.

This clone was seen just once. The rearrangement uses TRBV15 and TRBJ2-7; 9 nucleotides agree with TRBD1. The CDR3 sequence is 15 residues long. CDR1 is LNHNV, CDR2 YYDKDF, per germline (reference sequence). Trimming removed 2 bases from V and 3 bases from J; junction bases left unmatched: 5. CDR3 residues: CATSRSPGQGYEQYF. The CDR3, as DNA: TGTGCCACCAGCAGATCCCCGGGACAGGGCTACGAGCAGTACTTC.

This clone was seen a handful of times. The CDR3 here is CASSSPPGRGIGNEQFF. The CDR3 nucleotides read TGTGCCAGCAGCTCCCCCCCGGGGCGGGGTATAGGGAATGAGCAGTTCTTC. The rearrangement joins TRBV9 to TRBJ2-1; a weak D match, TRBD2 (6 bases). This CDR3 spans 17 amino acids. Germline CDR1 reads SGDLS; CDR2 reads YYNGEE. Deletions cut 4 bases from V and 7 bases from J, with 24 bases between.

As for this clone: Within the sample, other DNA sequences also encode this same CDR3. CDR3 region: CASSRSGGSYEQYF. The CDR3 DNA reads TGCGCCAGCAGTCGAAGTGGCGGGAGTTATGAGCAGTACTTC. The gene calls are TRBV5-1 and TRBJ2-7, with 7 bases matching TRBD2. V lost 5 bases and J lost 7; bases outside the gene matches: 12. The CDR3 covers 14 residues. Per the germline V gene, CDR1 is SGHRS and CDR2 is YFSETQ.

This chain connects TRBV5-1 to TRBJ2-1; D perhaps matches TRBD2 (6 bases). From germline, CDR1 is SGHRS and CDR2 YFSETQ. The CDR3 is made up of 15 amino acids. V was trimmed by 4 bases and J by 6 bases, leaving 17 bases between them. CDR3 sequence: CASSAKDYRSNEQFF. The CDR3 DNA reads TGCGCCAGCAGCGCTAAGGACTACCGGAGCAATGAGCAGTTCTTC.

This rearrangement joins TRBV7-2 to TRBJ1-1, with a weak D call TRBD1 (5 bases). Trimming took 5 bases from V and 5 from J, leaving 15 bases between them. The CDR3 has 14 amino acids. Germline V gene lookup returns CDR1 SGHTA and CDR2 FQGNSA. In DNA form, the CDR3 reads TGTGCCAGCAGCCCCTGGAGGGGAGGGACTGAAGCTTTCTTT. Translating gives CASSPWRGGTEAFF.

This rearrangement joins TRBV9 to TRBJ2-1, with D tentatively TRBD2 (5 bases). V was trimmed by 0 bases and J by 4 bases, leaving 20 bases between them. Germline loops: CDR1 SGDLS, CDR2 YYNGEE. The CDR3 length is 18 residues. CDR3 coding DNA: TGTGCCAGCAGCGTAGCCCCCGGGGTGGCCGAAAGTTACAATGAGCAGTTCTTC. Residues: CASSVAPGVAESYNEQFF.

The V gene is TRBV7-2, the J gene TRBJ2-7, with D perhaps matching TRBD2 (7 bases). V gave up 3 bases and J gave up 3 bases, with 24 bases separating them. Germline loops: CDR1 SGHTA, CDR2 FQGNSA. CDR3 length: 18 residues. In DNA form, the CDR3 reads TGTGCCAGCAGCTTTGGGGGTTACGGTGCGGGGGCTTTCTACGAGCAGTACTTC. It yields the protein CASSFGGYGAGAFYEQYF.

The chain recombines TRBV2 with TRBJ1-1; D is unresolved. Germline V gives CDR1 SNHLY, CDR2 FYNNEI. V lost 10 bases and J lost 3, with 15 bases in between. The CDR3 contains 13 residues. CDR3 in DNA: TGTGCCACCCGGGAGCTGAGGGACACTGAAGCTTTCTTT. It yields the protein CATRELRDTEAFF.

The chain recombines TRBV4-2 with TRBJ2-3, with a tentative D call TRBD2 (5 bases). Germline CDR1 LGHNA, CDR2 YNFKEQ. V lost 3 bases to trimming and J lost 0 bases, with 13 bases between them. The CDR3 consists of 16 residues. Here the CDR3 DNA reads TGTGCCAGCAGCCACAACCCGGGATCTAGCACAGATACGCAGTATTTT. It encodes CASSHNPGSSTDTQYF.

The chain couples TRBV20-1 to TRBJ2-7, with D uncertain. The germline V and J ends were trimmed by 1 base and 7 bases, with 8 bases remaining between them. The CDR3 is 11 residues long. Germline loops: CDR1 DFQATT, CDR2 SNEGSKA (reference sequence). The CDR3 DNA reads TGCAGTGCTAGAGTTGCGGTAGAGCAGTACTTC. Translated, it gives CSARVAVEQYF.

This clone was seen only once. The rearrangement uses TRBV19 and TRBJ1-1, with 7 positions matching TRBD1. V lost 3 bases to trimming and J lost 1 base; unmatched junction nucleotides: 5. The CDR3 runs 15 residues. From germline, CDR1 is LNHDA and CDR2 SQIVND (reference sequence). CDR3 residues: CASSIEGQRNTEAFF. The DNA for the CDR3 is TGTGCCAGTAGTATCGAGGGACAGAGGAACACTGAAGCTTTCTTT.

The chain employs TRBV7-9 and TRBJ1-2; D remains unclear. Germline lookup yields CDR1 SEHNR and CDR2 FQNEAQ (reference sequence). V was cut by 2 bases and J by 4 bases, with 8 bases left in between. This CDR3 has 13 amino acids. The CDR3 sequence: CASSLSGIYGYTF. In nucleotides, the CDR3 is TGTGCCAGCAGCTTATCAGGAATCTATGGCTACACCTTC.

The chain is built from TRBV6-1 and TRBJ1-1; D is ambiguous. The CDR3 has 14 residues. V was trimmed by 4 bases and J by 3 bases, leaving 12 bases between them. Germline lookup yields CDR1 MNHNS and CDR2 SASEGT. The CDR3 region is CASSVNIEDTEAFF. Written as DNA, the CDR3 is TGTGCCAGCAGTGTTAACATTGAGGACACTGAAGCTTTCTTT.

The CDR3 sequence is CAWSVPPKGAFF. In DNA, the CDR3 is TGTGCCTGGAGTGTACCTCCCAAGGGGGCTTTCTTT. This chain connects TRBV30 to TRBJ1-1; possibly TRBD1 for D (5 bases). Trimming shortened V by 0 bases and J by 11 bases, and 13 bases separated the two germline ends. The V gene's germline CDR1 is GTSNPN and CDR2 SVGIG (reference sequence). The CDR3 runs 12 residues.

The gene calls are TRBV6-1 and TRBJ1-2, with 7 bases matching TRBD1. The CDR3 covers 10 residues. CDR1 is MNHNS, CDR2 SASEGT, per germline. This chain's CDR3 is CRYRGGGYTF. The DNA for the CDR3 is TGTCGCTACAGGGGCGGAGGCTACACCTTC.

The rearrangement links TRBV5-6 to TRBJ1-1; no definite D call. This CDR3 has 15 residues. The V end lost 5 bases, the J end lost 1 base, and 15 bases lay between the germline ends. Germline CDR1 is SGHDT and CDR2 is YYEEEE. CDR3 region: CASSFLKPSNTEAFF. For the CDR3, the DNA is TGTGCCAGCAGTTTCCTTAAGCCTTCGAACACTGAAGCTTTCTTT.

The gene calls are TRBV28 and TRBJ1-4, with D uncertain. Trimming removed 8 bases at V and 4 bases at J, with 5 bases between. CDR3 length: 11 residues. Germline lookup yields CDR1 MDHEN and CDR2 SYDVKM. CDR3 sequence: CASVGNEKLFF. Written as DNA, the CDR3 is TGTGCCAGCGTCGGTAATGAAAAACTGTTTTTT.

This clone was detected only once. Compared with germline, one end of the junction differs, possibly owing to a read error. The chain has TRBV15 and TRBJ2-1; 7 bases fit TRBD1. Germline V gene data show CDR1 as LNHNV and CDR2 as YYDKDF (reference sequence). The CDR3 is 17 amino acids. CDR3 sequence: CATIRGPGTENYNEQFF. For the CDR3, the DNA is TGTGCCACCATCAGAGGACCCGGGACAGAGAACTACAATGAGCAGTTCTTC.

This rearrangement joins TRBV4-1 to TRBJ2-7; 9 bases align to TRBD1. The CDR3 consists of 19 residues. V gave up 2 bases and J gave up 7 bases; unmatched junction bases: 21. CDR1 is MGHRA and CDR2 is YSYEKL in the germline V gene. The chain's CDR3 is CASSQFRDREIPRSWEQYF. As DNA, the CDR3 is TGCGCCAGCAGCCAATTCCGGGACAGGGAAATTCCCCGCTCCTGGGAGCAGTACTTC.

This clone was counted once. The rearrangement uses TRBV5-1 and TRBJ2-1; TRBD1 is a possible D gene (6 bases). Trimming pared 0 bases from V and 4 bases from J, leaving 11 bases between. Germline V gene sequence: CDR1 SGHRS, CDR2 YFSETQ. CDR3 size: 15 residues. The CDR3 coding sequence is TGCGCCAGCAGCTTGGAGGGGGTAGCATACAATGAGCAGTTCTTC. Its protein product is CASSLEGVAYNEQFF. Looking up the rest from reference TRBV5-1 and TRBJ2-1 gives the full variable domain: KAGVTQTPRYLIKTRGQQVTLSCSPISGHRSVSWYQQTPGQGLQFLFEYFSETQRNKGNFPGRFSGRQFSNSRSEMNVSTLELGDSALYLCASSLEGVAYNEQFFGPGTRLTVL.

CDR3 nucleotide sequence: TGCGCCAGCAGCTTGGGCATCGGACTAGCGGGAACTTACGAGCAGTACTTC. Its protein is CASSLGIGLAGTYEQYF. The chain links TRBV5-1 to TRBJ2-7; 12 positions agree with TRBD2. Germline V gene data show CDR1 as SGHRS and CDR2 as YFSETQ. This CDR3 region has 17 residues. V lost 0 bases and J lost 4; bases outside the gene matches: 8.

This chain links TRBV19 with TRBJ2-1; 13 bases agree with TRBD2. This CDR3 region has 17 residues. V gave up 5 bases and J gave up 4 bases; unmatched junction bases: 8. CDR1 and CDR2 from the germline V gene are LNHDA and SQIVND (reference sequence). The CDR3 here is CASSEGRTSGRYNEQFF. CDR3 nucleotides: TGTGCCAGTAGTGAGGGACGGACTAGCGGGAGATACAATGAGCAGTTCTTC.

V is TRBV6-5 and J is TRBJ2-7; the match to TRBD1 covers 10 bases. V lost 6 bases and J lost 2; bases outside the gene matches: 4. Germline V gene lookup returns CDR1 MNHEY and CDR2 SVGAGI. CDR3 length: 14 residues. The CDR3 sequence: CASRAGTGAYEQYF. CDR3 in DNA: TGTGCCAGCAGGGCCGGGACAGGGGCCTACGAGCAGTACTTC.

V usage is TRBV27 and J usage is TRBJ2-7, with 14 bases fitting TRBD2. This CDR3 comprises 22 residues. Germline loops: CDR1 MNHEY, CDR2 SMNVEV (reference sequence). Trimming cost V 5 bases and J 7 bases; bases outside gene matches: 28. The CDR3 region is CASSITTGTGGKGLAGVREQYF. As DNA, the CDR3 is TGTGCCAGCAGTATAACCACCGGGACAGGGGGCAAGGGACTAGCGGGAGTAAGGGAGCAGTACTTC.

With respect to this clone: Additional DNA sequences in this sample encode the identical CDR3. The J gene is TRBJ2-7, the V gene TRBV18, with 11 nucleotides matching TRBD1. With 6 bases clipped from V and 4 bases from J, the junction kept 8 bases outside the gene matches. Per the germline V gene, CDR1 is KGHSH and CDR2 is LQKENI. There are 15 residues in the CDR3. The CDR3: CASSTGTGGTYEQYF. CDR3 sequence (DNA): TGTGCCAGCTCGACCGGGACAGGGGGTACATACGAGCAGTACTTC.

J is TRBJ2-1 and V is TRBV2; TRBD2 is a possible D gene (6 bases). Germline CDR1 SNHLY, CDR2 FYNNEI. CDR3 length equals 15 residues. With 5 bases removed from V and 0 bases from J, the gap between germline ends came to 11 bases. CDR3 region: CASSLAESSYNEQFF. The CDR3 DNA reads as TGTGCCAGCAGTTTAGCGGAGAGCTCCTACAATGAGCAGTTCTTC. The full variable domain, in which reference TRBV2 and TRBJ2-1 provide the parts outside the CDR3, is EPEVTQTPSHQVTQMGQEVILRCVPISNHLYFYWYRQILGQKVEFLVSFYNNEISEKSEIFDDQFSVERPDGSNFTLKIRSTKLEDSAMYFCASSLAESSYNEQFFGPGTRLTVL.

The chain links TRBV27 to TRBJ2-7; D is ambiguous. Germline loops: CDR1 MNHEY, CDR2 SMNVEV (reference sequence). CDR3 length: 16 residues. Trimming took off 6 bases at V and 2 bases at J, with 20 bases between the two ends. This CDR3 reads CASRVAESPITYEQYF. Here the CDR3 DNA reads TGTGCCAGCAGGGTCGCGGAGAGCCCGATTACCTACGAGCAGTACTTC.

The chain carries TRBV30 and TRBJ2-1, with D possibly TRBD1 on 5 matching bases. Germline lookup yields CDR1 GTSNPN and CDR2 SVGIG (reference sequence). The CDR3 covers 13 residues. The ends were cut back, 1 base at V and 4 bases at J, with 8 bases in the middle. CDR3 region: CAWSGGPYNEQFF. CDR3 nucleotides: TGTGCCTGGAGTGGGGGCCCGTACAATGAGCAGTTCTTC.

This clone was observed a handful of times. V and J are TRBV10-2 and TRBJ2-1, with D tentatively TRBD2 (6 bases). Per the germline V gene, CDR1 is WSHSY and CDR2 is SAAADI. The CDR3 runs to 16 residues. V lost 7 bases to trimming and J lost 2 bases, with 18 bases between them. CDR3 DNA: TGCGCCAGCACCGGGGGACTGCTGATTACCTACAATGAGCAGTTCTTC. Translated: CASTGGLLITYNEQFF.